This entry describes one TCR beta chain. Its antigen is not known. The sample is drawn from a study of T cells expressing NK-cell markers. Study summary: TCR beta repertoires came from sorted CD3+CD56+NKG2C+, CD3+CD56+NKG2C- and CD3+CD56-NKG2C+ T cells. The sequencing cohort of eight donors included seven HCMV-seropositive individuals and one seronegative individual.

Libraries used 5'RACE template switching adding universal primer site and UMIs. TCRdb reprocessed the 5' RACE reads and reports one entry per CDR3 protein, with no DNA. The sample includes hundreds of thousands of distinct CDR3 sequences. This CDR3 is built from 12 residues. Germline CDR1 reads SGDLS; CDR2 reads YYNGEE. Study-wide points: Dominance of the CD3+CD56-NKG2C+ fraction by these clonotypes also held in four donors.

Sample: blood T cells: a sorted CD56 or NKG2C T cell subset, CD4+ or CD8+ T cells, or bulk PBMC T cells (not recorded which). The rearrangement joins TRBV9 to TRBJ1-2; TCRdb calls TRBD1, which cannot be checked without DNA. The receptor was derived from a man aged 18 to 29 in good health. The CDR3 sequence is CASSVGGRELAF.